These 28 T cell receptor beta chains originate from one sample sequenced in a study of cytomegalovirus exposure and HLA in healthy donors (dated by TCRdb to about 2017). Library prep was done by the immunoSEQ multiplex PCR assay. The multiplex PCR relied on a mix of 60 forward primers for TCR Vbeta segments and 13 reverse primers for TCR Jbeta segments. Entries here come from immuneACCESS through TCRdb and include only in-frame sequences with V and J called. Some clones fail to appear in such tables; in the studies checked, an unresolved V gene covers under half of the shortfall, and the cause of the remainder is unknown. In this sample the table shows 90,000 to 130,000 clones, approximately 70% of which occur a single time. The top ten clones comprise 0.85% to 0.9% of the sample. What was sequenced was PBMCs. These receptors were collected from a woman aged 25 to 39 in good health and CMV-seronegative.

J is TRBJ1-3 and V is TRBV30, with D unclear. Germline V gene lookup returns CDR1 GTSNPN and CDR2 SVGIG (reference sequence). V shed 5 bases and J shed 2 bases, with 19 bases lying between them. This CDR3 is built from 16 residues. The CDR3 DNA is TGTGCCTGGGATCCGCTGTCGGGTACCCCTGGAAACACCATATATTTT. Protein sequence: CAWDPLSGTPGNTIYF.

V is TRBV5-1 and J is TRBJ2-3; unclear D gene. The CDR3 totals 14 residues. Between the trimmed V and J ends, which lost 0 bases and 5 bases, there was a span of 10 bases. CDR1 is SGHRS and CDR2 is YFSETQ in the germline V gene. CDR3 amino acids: CASSLAPEEDTQYF. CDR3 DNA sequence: TGCGCCAGCAGCTTGGCCCCAGAAGAAGATACGCAGTATTTT.

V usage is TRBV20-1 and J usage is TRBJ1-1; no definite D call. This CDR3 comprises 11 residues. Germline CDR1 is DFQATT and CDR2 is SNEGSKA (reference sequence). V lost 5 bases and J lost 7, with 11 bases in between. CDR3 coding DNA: TGCAGTGCTCCACTGCACCATGAAGCTTTCTTT. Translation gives CSAPLHHEAFF.

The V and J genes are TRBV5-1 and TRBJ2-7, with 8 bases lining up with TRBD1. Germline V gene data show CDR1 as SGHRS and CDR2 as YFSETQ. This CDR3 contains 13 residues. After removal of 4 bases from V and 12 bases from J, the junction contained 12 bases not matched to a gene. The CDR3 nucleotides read TGCGCCAGCAGCCTAACCGGACAGGGACGTCCGTACTTC. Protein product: CASSLTGQGRPYF. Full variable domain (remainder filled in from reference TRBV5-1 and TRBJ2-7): KAGVTQTPRYLIKTRGQQVTLSCSPISGHRSVSWYQQTPGQGLQFLFEYFSETQRNKGNFPGRFSGRQFSNSRSEMNVSTLELGDSALYLCASSLTGQGRPYFGPGTRLTVT.

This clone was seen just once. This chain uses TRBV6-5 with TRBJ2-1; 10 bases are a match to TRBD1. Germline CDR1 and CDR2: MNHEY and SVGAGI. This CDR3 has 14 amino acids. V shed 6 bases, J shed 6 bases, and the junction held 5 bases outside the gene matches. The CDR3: CASRGTGESNEQFF. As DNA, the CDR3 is TGTGCCAGCAGAGGGACAGGGGAGTCCAATGAGCAGTTCTTC.

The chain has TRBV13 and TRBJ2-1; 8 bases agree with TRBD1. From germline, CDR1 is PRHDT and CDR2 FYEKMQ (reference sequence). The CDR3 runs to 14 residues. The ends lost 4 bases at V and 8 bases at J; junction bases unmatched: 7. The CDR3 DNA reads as TGTGCCAGCAGCTCAGGACAGGGAATCGATGAGCAGTTCTTC. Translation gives CASSSGQGIDEQFF.

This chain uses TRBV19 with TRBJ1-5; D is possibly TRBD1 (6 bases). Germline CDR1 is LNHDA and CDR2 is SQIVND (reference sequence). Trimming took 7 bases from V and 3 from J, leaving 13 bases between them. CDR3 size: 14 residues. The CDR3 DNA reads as TGTGCCAGTAACCGACAGGAGGTCAATCAGCCCCAGCATTTT. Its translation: CASNRQEVNQPQHF.

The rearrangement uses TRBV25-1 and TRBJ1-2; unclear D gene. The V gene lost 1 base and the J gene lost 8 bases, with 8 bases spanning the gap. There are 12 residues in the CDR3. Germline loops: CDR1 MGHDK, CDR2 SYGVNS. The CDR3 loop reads CASSELGRGYTF. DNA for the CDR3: TGTGCCAGCAGTGAATTAGGGAGAGGCTACACCTTC.

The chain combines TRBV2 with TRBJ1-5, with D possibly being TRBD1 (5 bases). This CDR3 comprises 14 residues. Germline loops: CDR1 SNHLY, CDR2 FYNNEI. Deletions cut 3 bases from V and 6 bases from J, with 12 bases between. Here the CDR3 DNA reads TGTGCCAGCAGTGAGGGGCAGGTAGGTCAGCCCCAGCATTTT. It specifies CASSEGQVGQPQHF.

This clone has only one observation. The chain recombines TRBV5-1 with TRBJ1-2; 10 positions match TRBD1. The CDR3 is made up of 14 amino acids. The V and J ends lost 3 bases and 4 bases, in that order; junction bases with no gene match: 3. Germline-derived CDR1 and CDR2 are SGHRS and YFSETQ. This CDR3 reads CASSYGQGVYGYTF. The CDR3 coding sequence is TGCGCCAGCAGCTACGGACAGGGGGTCTATGGCTACACCTTC. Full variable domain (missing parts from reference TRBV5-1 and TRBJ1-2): KAGVTQTPRYLIKTRGQQVTLSCSPISGHRSVSWYQQTPGQGLQFLFEYFSETQRNKGNFPGRFSGRQFSNSRSEMNVSTLELGDSALYLCASSYGQGVYGYTFGSGTRLTVV.

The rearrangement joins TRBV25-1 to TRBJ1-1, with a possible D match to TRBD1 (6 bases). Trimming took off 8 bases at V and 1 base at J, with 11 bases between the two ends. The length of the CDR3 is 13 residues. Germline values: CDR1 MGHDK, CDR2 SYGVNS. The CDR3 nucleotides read TGTGCCAGCTCAGGGGAATGGAACACTGAAGCTTTCTTT. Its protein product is CASSGEWNTEAFF.

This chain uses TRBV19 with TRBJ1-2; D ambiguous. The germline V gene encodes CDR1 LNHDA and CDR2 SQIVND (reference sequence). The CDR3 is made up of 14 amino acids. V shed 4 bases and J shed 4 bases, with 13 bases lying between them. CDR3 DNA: TGTGCCAGTAGTAAAGCGACGACGGGCTATGGCTACACCTTC. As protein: CASSKATTGYGYTF.

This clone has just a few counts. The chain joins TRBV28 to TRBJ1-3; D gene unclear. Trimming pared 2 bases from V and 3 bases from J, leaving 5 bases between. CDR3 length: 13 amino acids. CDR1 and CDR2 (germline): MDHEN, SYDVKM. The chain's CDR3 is CASSLQIGNTIYF. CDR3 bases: TGTGCCAGCAGTTTACAGATTGGAAACACCATATATTTT.

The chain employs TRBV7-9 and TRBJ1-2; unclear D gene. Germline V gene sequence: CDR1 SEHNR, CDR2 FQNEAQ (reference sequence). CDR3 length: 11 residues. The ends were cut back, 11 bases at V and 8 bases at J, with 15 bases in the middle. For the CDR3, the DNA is TGTGCCGTAGCCGTGCGCTTAGGCTACACCTTC. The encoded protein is CAVAVRLGYTF.

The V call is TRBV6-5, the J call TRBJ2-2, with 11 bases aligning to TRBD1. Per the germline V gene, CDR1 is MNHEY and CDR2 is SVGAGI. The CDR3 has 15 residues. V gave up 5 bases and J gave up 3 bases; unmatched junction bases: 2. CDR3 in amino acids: CASSPDRGHTGELFF. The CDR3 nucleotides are TGTGCCAGCAGTCCGGACAGGGGGCACACCGGGGAGCTGTTTTTT.

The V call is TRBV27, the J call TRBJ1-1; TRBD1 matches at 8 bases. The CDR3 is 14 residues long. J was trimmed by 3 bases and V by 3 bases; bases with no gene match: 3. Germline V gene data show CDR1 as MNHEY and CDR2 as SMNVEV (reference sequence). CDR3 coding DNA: TGTGCCAGCAGTTTGACAGGGGTGTACACTGAAGCTTTCTTT. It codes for CASSLTGVYTEAFF.

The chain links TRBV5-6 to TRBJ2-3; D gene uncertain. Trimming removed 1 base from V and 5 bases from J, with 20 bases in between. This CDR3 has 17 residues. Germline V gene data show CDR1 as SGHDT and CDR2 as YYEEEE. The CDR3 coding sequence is TGTGCCAGCAGCTTGCAGGCCTGGCCGCAAATGGGAGATACGCAGTATTTT. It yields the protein CASSLQAWPQMGDTQYF. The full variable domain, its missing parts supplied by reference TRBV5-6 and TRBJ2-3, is DAGVTQSPTHLIKTRGQQVTLRCSPKSGHDTVSWYQQALGQGPQFIFQYYEEEERQRGNFPDRFSGHQFPNYSSELNVNALLLGDSALYLCASSLQAWPQMGDTQYFGPGTRLTVL.

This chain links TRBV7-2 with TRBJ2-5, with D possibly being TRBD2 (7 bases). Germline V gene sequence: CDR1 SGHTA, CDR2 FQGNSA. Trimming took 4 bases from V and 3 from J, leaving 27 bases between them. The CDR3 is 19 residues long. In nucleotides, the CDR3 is TGTGCCAGCAGCTCCCATTTAGGGGGGGTCCCTACTCGGAAAGAGACCCAGTACTTC. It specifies CASSSHLGGVPTRKETQYF.

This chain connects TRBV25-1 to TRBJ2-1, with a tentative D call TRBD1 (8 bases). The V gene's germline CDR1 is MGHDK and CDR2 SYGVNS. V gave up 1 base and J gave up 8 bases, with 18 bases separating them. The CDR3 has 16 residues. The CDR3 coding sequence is TGTGCCAGCAGTGAATGGCGGGGGACAGGACAACATGAGCAGTTCTTC. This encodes CASSEWRGTGQHEQFF.

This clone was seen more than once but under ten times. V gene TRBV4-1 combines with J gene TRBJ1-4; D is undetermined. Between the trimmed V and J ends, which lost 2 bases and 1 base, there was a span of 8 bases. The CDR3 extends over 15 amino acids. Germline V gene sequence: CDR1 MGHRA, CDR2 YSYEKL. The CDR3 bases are TGCGCCAGCAGCCAACCCGGAGTAACTAATGAAAAACTGTTTTTT. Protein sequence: CASSQPGVTNEKLFF.

This chain's CDR3 is CSAWGGEVNGYEQYF. The CDR3 nucleotides read TGCAGCGCTTGGGGGGGCGAGGTCAACGGGTACGAGCAGTACTTC. This sequence joins TRBV29-1 and TRBJ2-7, with D possibly TRBD2 on 7 matching bases. The CDR3 runs to 15 residues. Looked up from germline, CDR1 is SQVTM and CDR2 is ANQGSEA. V gave up 7 bases and J gave up 4 bases, with 23 bases separating them.

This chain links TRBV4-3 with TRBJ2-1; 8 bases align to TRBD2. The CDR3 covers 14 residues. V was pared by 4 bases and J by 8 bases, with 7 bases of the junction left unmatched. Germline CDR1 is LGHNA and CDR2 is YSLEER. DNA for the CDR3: TGCGCCAGCAGCCCCGGGGGGGCTAGCGATGAGCAGTTCTTC. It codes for CASSPGGASDEQFF.

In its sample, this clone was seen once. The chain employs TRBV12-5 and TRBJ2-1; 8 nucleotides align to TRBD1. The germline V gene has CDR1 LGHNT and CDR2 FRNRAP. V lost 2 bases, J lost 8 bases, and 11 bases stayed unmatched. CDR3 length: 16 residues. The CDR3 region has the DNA TGTGCTAGTGGTTTGAATCGACAGGGGATGAAGGATGAGCAGTTCTTC. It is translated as CASGLNRQGMKDEQFF.

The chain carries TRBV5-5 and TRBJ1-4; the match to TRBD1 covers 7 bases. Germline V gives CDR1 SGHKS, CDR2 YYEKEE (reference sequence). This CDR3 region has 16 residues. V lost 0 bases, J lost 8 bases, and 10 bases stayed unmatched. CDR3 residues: CASSLAGGQAGEKLFF. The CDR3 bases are TGTGCCAGCAGCTTGGCCGGTGGACAGGCGGGGGAAAAACTGTTTTTT.

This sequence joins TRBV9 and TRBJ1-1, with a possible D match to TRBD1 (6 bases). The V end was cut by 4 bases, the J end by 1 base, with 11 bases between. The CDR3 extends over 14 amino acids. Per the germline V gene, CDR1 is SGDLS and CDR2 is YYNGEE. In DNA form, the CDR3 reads TGTGCCAGCAGCCCACAGGGATCGAACACTGAAGCTTTCTTT. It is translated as CASSPQGSNTEAFF.

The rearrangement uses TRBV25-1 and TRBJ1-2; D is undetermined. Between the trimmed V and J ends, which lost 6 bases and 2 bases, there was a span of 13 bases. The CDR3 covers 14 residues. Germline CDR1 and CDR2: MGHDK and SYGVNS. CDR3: CASRPGPGNYGYTF. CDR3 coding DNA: TGTGCCAGCAGGCCAGGCCCAGGAAACTATGGCTACACCTTC.

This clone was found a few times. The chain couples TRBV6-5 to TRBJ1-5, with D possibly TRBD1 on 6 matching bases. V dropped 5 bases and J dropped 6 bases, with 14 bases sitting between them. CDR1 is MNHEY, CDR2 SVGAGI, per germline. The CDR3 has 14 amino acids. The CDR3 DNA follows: TGTGCCAGCAGTACACAGACAGGTCTTCAGCCCCAGCATTTT. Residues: CASSTQTGLQPQHF.

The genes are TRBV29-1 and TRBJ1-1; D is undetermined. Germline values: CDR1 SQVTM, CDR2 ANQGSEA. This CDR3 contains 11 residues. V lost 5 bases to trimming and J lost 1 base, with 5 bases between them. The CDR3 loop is CSVNKNTEAFF. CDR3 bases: TGCAGCGTTAACAAGAACACTGAAGCTTTCTTT. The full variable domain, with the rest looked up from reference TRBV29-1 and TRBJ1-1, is SAVISQKPSRDICQRGTSLTIQCQVDSQVTMMFWYRQQPGQSLTLIATANQGSEATYESGFVIDKFPISRPNLTFSTLTVSNMSPEDSSIYLCSVNKNTEAFFGQGTRLTVV.